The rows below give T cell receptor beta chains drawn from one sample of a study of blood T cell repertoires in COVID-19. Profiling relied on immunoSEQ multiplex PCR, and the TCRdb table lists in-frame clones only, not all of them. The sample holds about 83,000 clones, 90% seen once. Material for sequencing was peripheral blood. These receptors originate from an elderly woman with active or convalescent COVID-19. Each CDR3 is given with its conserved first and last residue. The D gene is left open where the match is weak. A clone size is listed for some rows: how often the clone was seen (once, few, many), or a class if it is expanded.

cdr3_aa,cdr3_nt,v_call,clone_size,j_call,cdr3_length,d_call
CASSQPTGGMAWGYTF,TGCGCCAGCAGCCAGCCGACAGGAGGAATGGCTTGGGGCTACACCTTC,TRBV4-1,NA,TRBJ1-2,16,NA
CASSSTPGRSTDTQYF,TGTGCCAGCAGCTCCACCCCCGGGAGAAGCACAGATACGCAGTATTTT,TRBV7-9,NA,TRBJ2-3,16,NA
CASSQDRETQYF,TGTGCCAGCAGTCAGGACAGAGAGACCCAGTACTTC,TRBV7-2,NA,TRBJ2-5,12,NA
CASSGSLQGNNEKLFF,TGCGCCAGCAGCGGAAGCCTTCAGGGCAATAATGAAAAACTGTTTTTT,TRBV4-1,NA,TRBJ1-4,16,NA
CASSSTQGALVYEQYF,TGTGCCAGCAGTTCCACACAGGGGGCGCTGGTCTACGAGCAGTACTTC,TRBV27,NA,TRBJ2-7,16,TRBD1
CASSIRANYGYTF,TGTGCCAGTAGTATTCGAGCTAACTATGGCTACACCTTC,TRBV19,NA,TRBJ1-2,13,NA
CASRVGGGYNEQFF,TGTGCCAGTAGGGTGGGAGGGGGGTACAATGAGCAGTTCTTC,TRBV19,NA,TRBJ2-1,14,NA
CASSRGDNQPQHF,TGTGCCAGCAGTCGAGGAGACAATCAGCCCCAGCATTTT,TRBV6-5,NA,TRBJ1-5,13,NA
CASSQVAGGLTGELFF,TGCGCCAGCAGCCAAGTAGCGGGGGGGCTGACCGGGGAGCTGTTTTTT,TRBV4-1,NA,TRBJ2-2,16,TRBD2
CASSQDNSRGQPQHF,TGCGCCAGCAGCCAAGATAACTCCAGGGGTCAGCCCCAGCATTTT,TRBV4-3,few,TRBJ1-5,15,NA
CASSQNRDTEAFF,TGTGCCAGCAGTCAGAACAGGGACACTGAAGCTTTCTTT,TRBV6-2/TRBV6-3,NA,TRBJ1-1,13,NA
CAWSVWNLNGVAFF,TGTGCCTGGAGTGTTTGGAACCTTAACGGGGTAGCTTTCTTT,TRBV30,NA,TRBJ1-1,14,NA
CASSRQGSSTDTQYF,TGTGCCAGCAGCCGGCAGGGGTCTAGCACAGATACGCAGTATTTT,TRBV7-3,NA,TRBJ2-3,15,NA
CASSYSSGETQYF,TGTGCCAGCAGTTACTCTTCCGGGGAGACCCAGTACTTC,TRBV6-5,few,TRBJ2-5,13,NA
CASSWAGRGEAFF,TGTGCCAGCAGCTGGGCGGGTCGGGGTGAAGCTTTCTTT,TRBV7-8,NA,TRBJ1-1,13,NA
CASSFALQGAGETQYF,TGTGCCAGCAGCTTCGCCTTGCAGGGGGCTGGAGAGACCCAGTACTTC,TRBV5-4,NA,TRBJ2-5,16,TRBD1
CASSLIPGAYEQYF,TGCGCCAGCAGCTTGATCCCAGGGGCCTACGAGCAGTACTTC,TRBV5-1,few,TRBJ2-7,14,NA
CASRGDDEQFF,TGTGCCAGCAGAGGGGATGACGAGCAGTTCTTC,TRBV2,NA,TRBJ2-1,11,NA
CAWSVSVINQPQHF,TGTGCCTGGAGTGTAAGCGTCATCAATCAGCCCCAGCATTTT,TRBV30,NA,TRBJ1-5,14,NA
CAIRQGARGTEAFF,TGTGCCATCAGACAGGGGGCCCGAGGCACTGAAGCTTTCTTT,TRBV10-3,NA,TRBJ1-1,14,TRBD1
CASTGVEETQYF,TGTGCCAGCACGGGGGTTGAGGAGACCCAGTACTTC,TRBV2,NA,TRBJ2-5,12,NA
CASRRDQGRAPLHF,TGTGCCAGTAGACGCGATCAGGGGCGGGCACCCCTCCACTTT,TRBV19,NA,TRBJ1-6,14,NA
CASSPGDFSTDTQYF,TGTGCCAGCAGCCCGGGGGACTTTAGCACAGATACGCAGTATTTT,TRBV7-3,NA,TRBJ2-3,15,NA
CASSYTGQASGNTIYF,TGTGCCAGCAGTTATACGGGACAGGCCTCTGGAAACACCATATATTTT,TRBV6-6,NA,TRBJ1-3,16,TRBD1
CASIGAAGGRYNEQFF,TGTGCCAGCATCGGAGCAGCGGGGGGGCGCTACAATGAGCAGTTCTTC,TRBV2,NA,TRBJ2-1,16,TRBD2
CATSSVLGNQPQHF,TGTGCCACCAGCAGCGTTCTCGGCAATCAGCCCCAGCATTTT,TRBV15,NA,TRBJ1-5,14,NA
CASSYGQDEQYF,TGTGCCAGCAGTTACGGGCAAGACGAGCAGTACTTC,TRBV6-5,NA,TRBJ2-7,12,NA
CASSYDGDYTGELFF,TGTGCCAGCAGTTACGACGGGGACTACACCGGGGAGCTGTTTTTT,TRBV6-2/TRBV6-3,NA,TRBJ2-2,15,NA
CASSFFAGWLYTGELFF,TGTGCCAGCAGTTTTTTTGCAGGGTGGTTGTACACCGGGGAGCTGTTTTTT,TRBV28,NA,TRBJ2-2,17,NA
CASSPSRFSNQPQHF,TGTGCCAGCAGTCCCTCCAGATTTAGCAATCAGCCCCAGCATTTT,TRBV27,NA,TRBJ1-5,15,NA
CASSPQGGRETQYF,TGTGCCAGCAGTCCACAGGGTGGGCGAGAGACCCAGTACTTC,TRBV6-5,NA,TRBJ2-5,14,NA
CASSLQGLSYNEQFF,TGCGCCAGCAGCCTCCAGGGTCTCTCCTACAATGAGCAGTTCTTC,TRBV5-1,NA,TRBJ2-1,15,NA
CASSLGRGTYNEQFF,TGTGCCAGCAGCTTAGGCAGGGGCACCTACAATGAGCAGTTCTTC,TRBV11-1,NA,TRBJ2-1,15,NA
CASSWDRGSNQPQHF,TGTGCCAGCAGCTGGGACAGGGGGAGCAATCAGCCCCAGCATTTT,TRBV28,NA,TRBJ1-5,15,TRBD1
CASSPPQAAYEQYF,TGTGCCAGCAGCCCCCCGCAGGCAGCCTACGAGCAGTACTTC,TRBV9,NA,TRBJ2-7,14,NA
CASTSGGASNQPQHF,TGTGCCAGCACCTCAGGGGGCGCGAGCAATCAGCCCCAGCATTTT,TRBV6-4,NA,TRBJ1-5,15,TRBD1
CASSPQKGRGETQYF,TGTGCCAGCAGTCCCCAGAAGGGTAGGGGAGAGACCCAGTACTTC,TRBV14,NA,TRBJ2-5,15,NA
CASSPRDRWNTIYF,TGTGCCAGCAGCCCCCGGGACAGGTGGAACACCATATATTTT,TRBV6-5,NA,TRBJ1-3,14,TRBD1
CASSIGVLGGNEQFF,TGTGCCAGTAGTATAGGAGTTCTCGGGGGCAATGAGCAGTTCTTC,TRBV19,NA,TRBJ2-1,15,NA
CASSGTAPYEQYF,TGCGCCAGCTCCGGGACAGCCCCCTACGAGCAGTACTTC,TRBV5-1,NA,TRBJ2-7,13,TRBD1
CASSPQGFGEKLFF,TGCGCCAGCAGCCCCCAGGGGTTCGGGGAAAAACTGTTTTTT,TRBV4-3,NA,TRBJ1-4,14,NA
CASSFGRPLHF,TGTGCCAGCAGTTTCGGCAGGCCCCTCCACTTT,TRBV28,NA,TRBJ1-6,11,NA
CASESVIYEQYF,TGTGCCAGCGAGTCGGTTATTTACGAGCAGTACTTC,TRBV28,NA,TRBJ2-7,12,NA
CASSPGGPRPGYF,TGTGCCAGCAGCCCGGGGGGGCCCAGGCCCGGCTACTTC,TRBV5-8,NA,TRBJ2-5,13,TRBD2
CASSFQRGGPETQYF,TGTGCCAGCAGCTTCCAGCGGGGGGGCCCAGAGACCCAGTACTTC,TRBV5-4,NA,TRBJ2-5,15,TRBD2
CASSSLGQGFGQPQHF,TGTGCCAGCAGTTCCCTTGGACAGGGGTTTGGACAGCCCCAGCATTTT,TRBV6-6,once,TRBJ1-5,16,TRBD1
CASRKTDNTEAFF,TGTGCCAGTAGAAAGACAGATAACACTGAAGCTTTCTTT,TRBV19,NA,TRBJ1-1,13,NA
CASSPGGTSGNTIYF,TGTGCCAGCAGCCCGGGGGGCACCTCTGGAAACACCATATATTTT,TRBV7-2,NA,TRBJ1-3,15,NA
CASRRGQVKAYEQYF,TGTGCCAGCAGAAGGGGACAGGTCAAAGCCTACGAGCAGTACTTC,TRBV28,NA,TRBJ2-7,15,TRBD1